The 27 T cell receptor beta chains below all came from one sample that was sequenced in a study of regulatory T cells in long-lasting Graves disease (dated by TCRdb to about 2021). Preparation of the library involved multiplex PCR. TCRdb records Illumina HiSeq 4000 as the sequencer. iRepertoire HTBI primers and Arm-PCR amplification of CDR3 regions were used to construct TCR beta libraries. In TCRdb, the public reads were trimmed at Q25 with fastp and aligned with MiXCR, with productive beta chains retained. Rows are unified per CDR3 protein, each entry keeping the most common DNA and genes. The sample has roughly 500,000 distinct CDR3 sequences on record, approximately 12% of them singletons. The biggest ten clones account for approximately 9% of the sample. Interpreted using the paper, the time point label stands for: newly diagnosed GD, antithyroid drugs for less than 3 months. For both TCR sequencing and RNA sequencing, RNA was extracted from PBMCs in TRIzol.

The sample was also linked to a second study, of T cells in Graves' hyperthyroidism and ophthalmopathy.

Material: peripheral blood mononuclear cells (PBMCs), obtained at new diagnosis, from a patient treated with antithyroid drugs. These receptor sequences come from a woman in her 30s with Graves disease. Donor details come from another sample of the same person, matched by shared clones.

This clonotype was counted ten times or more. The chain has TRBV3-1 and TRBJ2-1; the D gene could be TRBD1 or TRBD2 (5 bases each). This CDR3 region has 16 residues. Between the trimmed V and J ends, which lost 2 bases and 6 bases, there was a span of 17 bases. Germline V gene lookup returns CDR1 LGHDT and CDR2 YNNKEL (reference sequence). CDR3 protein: CASSQKARGSFNEQFF. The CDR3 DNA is TGTGCCAGCAGCCAAAAGGCGAGGGGAAGCTTCAATGAGCAGTTCTTC.

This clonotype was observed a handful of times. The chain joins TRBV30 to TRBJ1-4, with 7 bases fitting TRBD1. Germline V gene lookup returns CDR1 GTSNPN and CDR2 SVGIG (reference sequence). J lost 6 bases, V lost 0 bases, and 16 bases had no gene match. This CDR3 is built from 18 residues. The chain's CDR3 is CAWSVLENRGAPDEKLFF. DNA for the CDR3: TGTGCCTGGAGTGTTTTGGAGAACAGGGGCGCCCCAGATGAAAAACTGTTTTTT.

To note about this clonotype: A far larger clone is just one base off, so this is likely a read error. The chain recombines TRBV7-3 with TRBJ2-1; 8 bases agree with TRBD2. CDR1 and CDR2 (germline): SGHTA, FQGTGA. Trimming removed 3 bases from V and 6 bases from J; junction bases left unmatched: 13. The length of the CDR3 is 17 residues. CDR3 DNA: TGTGCCAGCAGCTTCTCCGGTGGAGCGGGAGCGTGCAATGAGCAGTTCTTC. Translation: CASSFSGGAGACNEQFF.

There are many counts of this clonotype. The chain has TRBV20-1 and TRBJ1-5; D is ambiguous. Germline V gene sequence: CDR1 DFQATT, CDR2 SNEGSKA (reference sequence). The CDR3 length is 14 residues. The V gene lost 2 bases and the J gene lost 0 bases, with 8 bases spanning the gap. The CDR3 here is CSARTLDSNQPQHF. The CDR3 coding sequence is TGCAGTGCTAGAACTCTAGATAGCAATCAGCCCCAGCATTTT.

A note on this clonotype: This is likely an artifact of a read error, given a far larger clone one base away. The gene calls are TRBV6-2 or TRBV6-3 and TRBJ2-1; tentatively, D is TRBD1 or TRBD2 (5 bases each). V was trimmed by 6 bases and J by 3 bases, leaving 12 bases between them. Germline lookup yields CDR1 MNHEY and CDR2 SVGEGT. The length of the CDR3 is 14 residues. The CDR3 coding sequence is TGTGCCAGCAGGGGACGGGGCCACTACAATGAGCAGTTCTTC. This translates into CASRGRGHYNEQFF.

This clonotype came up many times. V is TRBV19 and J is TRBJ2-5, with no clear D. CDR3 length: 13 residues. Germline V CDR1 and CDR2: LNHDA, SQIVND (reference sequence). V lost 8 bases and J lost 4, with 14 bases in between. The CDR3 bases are TGTGCCAGTCGCGCCCTTTCGGCAGAGACCCAGTACTTC. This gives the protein CASRALSAETQYF.

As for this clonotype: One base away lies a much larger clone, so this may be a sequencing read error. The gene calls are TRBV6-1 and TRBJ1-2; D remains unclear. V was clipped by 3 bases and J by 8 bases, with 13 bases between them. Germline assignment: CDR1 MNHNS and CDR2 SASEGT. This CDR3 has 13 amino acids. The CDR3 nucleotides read TGTGCCAGCAGTGAGTCAGCCGGGTCCGGCTACACCTTC. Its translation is CASSESAGSGYTF.

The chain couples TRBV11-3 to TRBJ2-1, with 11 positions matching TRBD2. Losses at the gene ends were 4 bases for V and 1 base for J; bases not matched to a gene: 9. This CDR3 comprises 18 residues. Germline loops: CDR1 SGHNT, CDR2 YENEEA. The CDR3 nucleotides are TGTGCCAGCAGCTCCCGCACCGGGACTAGCGGTTCCTACAATGAGCAGTTCTTC. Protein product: CASSSRTGTSGSYNEQFF. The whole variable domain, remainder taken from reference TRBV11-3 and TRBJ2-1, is EAGVVQSPRYKIIEKKQPVAFWCNPISGHNTLYWYLQNLGQGPELLIRYENEEAVDDSQLPKDRFSAERLKGVDSTLKIQPAELGDSAVYLCASSSRTGTSGSYNEQFFGPGTRLTVL.

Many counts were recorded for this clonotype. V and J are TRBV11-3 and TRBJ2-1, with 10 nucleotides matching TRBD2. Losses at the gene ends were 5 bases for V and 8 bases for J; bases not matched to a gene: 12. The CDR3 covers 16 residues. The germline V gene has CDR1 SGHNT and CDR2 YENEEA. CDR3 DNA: TGTGCCAGCAGCCCGAACCTAGCGGGAGTGGAGGATGAGCAGTTCTTC. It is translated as CASSPNLAGVEDEQFF.

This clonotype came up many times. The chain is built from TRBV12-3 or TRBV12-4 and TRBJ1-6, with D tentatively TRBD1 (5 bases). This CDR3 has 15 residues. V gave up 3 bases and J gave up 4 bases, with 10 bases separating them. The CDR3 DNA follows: TGTGCCAGCAGTTTTTCCGGGACGTATAATTCACCCCTCCACTTT. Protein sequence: CASSFSGTYNSPLHF.

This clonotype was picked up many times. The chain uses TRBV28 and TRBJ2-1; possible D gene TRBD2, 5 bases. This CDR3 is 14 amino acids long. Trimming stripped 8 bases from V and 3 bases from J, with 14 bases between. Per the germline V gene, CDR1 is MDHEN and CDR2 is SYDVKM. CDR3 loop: CASLRPGSYNEQFF. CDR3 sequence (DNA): TGTGCCAGCCTCAGACCGGGGAGCTACAATGAGCAGTTCTTC.

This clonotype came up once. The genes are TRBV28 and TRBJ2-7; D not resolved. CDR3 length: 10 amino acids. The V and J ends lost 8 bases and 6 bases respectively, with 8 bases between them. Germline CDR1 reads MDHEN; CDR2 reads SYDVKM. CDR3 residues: CASGRPEQYF. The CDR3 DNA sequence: TGTGCCAGCGGCCGGCCCGAGCAGTACTTC.

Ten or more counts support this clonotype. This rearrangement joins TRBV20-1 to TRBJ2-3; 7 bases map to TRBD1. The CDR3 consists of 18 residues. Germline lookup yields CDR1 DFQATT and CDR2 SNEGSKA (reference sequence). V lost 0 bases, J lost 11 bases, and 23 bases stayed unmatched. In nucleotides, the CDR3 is TGCAGTGCTAGAGATCATCGAGGCTCGCGACAGGGAGCCGGAGGGCAGTATTTT. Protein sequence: CSARDHRGSRQGAGGQYF.

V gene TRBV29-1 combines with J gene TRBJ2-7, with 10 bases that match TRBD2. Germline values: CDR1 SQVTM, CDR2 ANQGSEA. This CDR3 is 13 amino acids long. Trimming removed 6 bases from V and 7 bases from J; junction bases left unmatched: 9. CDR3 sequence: CSVRTSGRKEQYF. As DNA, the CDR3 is TGCAGCGTAAGGACTAGCGGCCGGAAAGAGCAGTACTTC.

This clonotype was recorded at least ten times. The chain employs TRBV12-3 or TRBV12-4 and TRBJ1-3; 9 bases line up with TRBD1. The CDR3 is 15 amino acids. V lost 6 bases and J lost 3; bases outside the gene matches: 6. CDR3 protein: CASRTTGGGGNTIYF. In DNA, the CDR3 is TGTGCCAGCAGAACGACAGGGGGTGGTGGAAACACCATATATTTT.

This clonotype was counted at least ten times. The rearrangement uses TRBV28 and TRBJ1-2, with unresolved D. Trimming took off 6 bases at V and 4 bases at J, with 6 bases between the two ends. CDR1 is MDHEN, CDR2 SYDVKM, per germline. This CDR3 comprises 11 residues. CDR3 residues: CASRLGYGYTF. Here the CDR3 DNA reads TGTGCCAGCAGACTTGGCTATGGCTACACCTTC.

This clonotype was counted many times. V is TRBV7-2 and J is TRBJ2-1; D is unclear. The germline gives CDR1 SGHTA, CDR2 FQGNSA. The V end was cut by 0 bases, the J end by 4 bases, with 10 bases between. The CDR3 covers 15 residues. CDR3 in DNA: TGTGCCAGCAGCTTAGCCTCTAGGCTATACAATGAGCAGTTCTTC. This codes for CASSLASRLYNEQFF.

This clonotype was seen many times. The CDR3 region is CASSHRAEYNEQFF. The CDR3 DNA reads as TGTGCCAGCAGCCACAGAGCGGAATACAATGAGCAGTTCTTC. The chain joins TRBV3-1 to TRBJ2-1; possibly TRBD2 for D (5 bases). CDR1 and CDR2 from the germline V gene are LGHDT and YNNKEL (reference sequence). The V end was cut by 3 bases, the J end by 4 bases, with 10 bases between. The length of the CDR3 is 14 residues.

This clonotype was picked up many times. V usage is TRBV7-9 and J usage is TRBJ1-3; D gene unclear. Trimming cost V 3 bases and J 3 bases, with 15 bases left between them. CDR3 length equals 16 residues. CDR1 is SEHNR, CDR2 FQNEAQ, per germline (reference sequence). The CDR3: CASSLRGRADGNTIYF. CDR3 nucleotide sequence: TGTGCCAGCAGCTTGCGGGGAAGGGCAGATGGAAACACCATATATTTT.

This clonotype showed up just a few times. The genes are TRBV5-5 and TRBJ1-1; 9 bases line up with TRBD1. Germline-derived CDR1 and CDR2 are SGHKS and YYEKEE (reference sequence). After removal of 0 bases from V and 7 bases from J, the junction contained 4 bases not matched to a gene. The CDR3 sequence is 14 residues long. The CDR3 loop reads CASSLAGTGFEAFF. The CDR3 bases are TGTGCCAGCAGCTTGGCCGGGACAGGGTTTGAAGCTTTCTTT.

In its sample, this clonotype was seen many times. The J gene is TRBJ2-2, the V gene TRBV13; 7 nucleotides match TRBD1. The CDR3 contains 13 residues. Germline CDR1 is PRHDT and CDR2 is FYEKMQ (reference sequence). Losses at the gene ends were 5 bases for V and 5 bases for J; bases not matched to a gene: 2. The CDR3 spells CASSPGGTGELFF. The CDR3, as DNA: TGTGCCAGCAGCCCAGGGGGAACCGGGGAGCTGTTTTTT.

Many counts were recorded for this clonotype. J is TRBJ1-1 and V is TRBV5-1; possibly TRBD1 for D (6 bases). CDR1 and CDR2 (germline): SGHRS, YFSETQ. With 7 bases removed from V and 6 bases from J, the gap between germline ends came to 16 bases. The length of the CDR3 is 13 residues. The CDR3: CASATGYNAEAFF. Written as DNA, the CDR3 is TGCGCCAGCGCCACAGGGTACAACGCTGAAGCTTTCTTT. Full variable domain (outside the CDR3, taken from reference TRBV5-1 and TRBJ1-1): KAGVTQTPRYLIKTRGQQVTLSCSPISGHRSVSWYQQTPGQGLQFLFEYFSETQRNKGNFPGRFSGRQFSNSRSEMNVSTLELGDSALYLCASATGYNAEAFFGQGTRLTVV.

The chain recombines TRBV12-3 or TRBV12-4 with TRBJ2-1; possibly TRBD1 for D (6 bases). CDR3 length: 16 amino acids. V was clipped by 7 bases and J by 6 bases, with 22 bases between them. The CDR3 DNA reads TGTGCCAGCACTCCCCAGGGGCGGGTGAGGGGCAATGAGCAGTTCTTC. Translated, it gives CASTPQGRVRGNEQFF.

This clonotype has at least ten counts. CDR3 nucleotide sequence: TGCAGTGCTGGGGGGGACGGTGAAAAACTGTTTTTT. Protein: CSAGGDGEKLFF. This chain links TRBV20-1 with TRBJ1-4; a possible D gene is TRBD1 (5 bases). This CDR3 spans 12 amino acids. V was clipped by 5 bases and J by 7 bases, with 11 bases between them. Germline lookup yields CDR1 DFQATT and CDR2 SNEGSKA (reference sequence).

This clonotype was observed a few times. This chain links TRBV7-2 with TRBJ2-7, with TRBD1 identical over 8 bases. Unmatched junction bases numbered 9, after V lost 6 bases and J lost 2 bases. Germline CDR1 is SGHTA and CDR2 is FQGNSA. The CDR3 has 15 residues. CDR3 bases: TGTGCCAGCAGTTGGACAGGGAACCTCGCCTACGAGCAGTACTTC. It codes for CASSWTGNLAYEQYF.

In nucleotides, the CDR3 is TGCAGTGCTGGAGGATTTCTAGCGGGAGCGGCAGATACGCAGTATTTT. Translated: CSAGGFLAGAADTQYF. The chain carries TRBV20-1 and TRBJ2-3, with 10 bases lining up with TRBD2. This CDR3 is built from 16 residues. V lost 5 bases to trimming and J lost 4 bases; unmatched junction nucleotides: 12. CDR1 DFQATT and CDR2 SNEGSKA come from the germline V gene (reference sequence).

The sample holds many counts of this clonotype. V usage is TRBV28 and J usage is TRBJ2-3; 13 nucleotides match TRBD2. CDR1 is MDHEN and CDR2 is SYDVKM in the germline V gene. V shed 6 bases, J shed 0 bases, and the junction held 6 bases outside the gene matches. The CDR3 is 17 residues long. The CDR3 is CASSLLLAGGSTDTQYF. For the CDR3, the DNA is TGTGCCAGCAGCCTACTACTAGCGGGAGGGAGCACAGATACGCAGTATTTT.